This T cell receptor (beta chain) comes out of a study of beta chain features in type 1 diabetes. The purity of all sorted populations exceeded 98%. Study-wide findings and caveats: The cDNA sequencing approach could over-represent high-TCR-expressing cells. Lower insertion and higher deletion counts appeared at VDJ junctions in type 1 diabetes patients. Shorter TCRB CDR3s, moderately but significantly so, were found in Type 1 diabetes patients in all four CD4+ subsets.

Details on this clone: Its specificity is not known.

From germline, CDR1 is SGHTA and CDR2 FQGNSA. Trimming took off 11 bases at V and 7 bases at J, with 23 bases between the two ends. The CDR3 totals 14 residues. The isolated RNA, all of it, was reverse transcribed, so expressed TCRB transcripts were what got sequenced. This table comes from immunoSEQ multiplex PCR, and its TCRdb copy is limited to in-frame clones, with some not included. The table lists about 650,000 clones, under 15% of them singletons. V usage is TRBV7-2 and J usage is TRBJ1-2; D gene uncertain. This receptor was obtained from a man aged 30 to 45 with type 1 diabetes. Input material: naive CD4+ T cells from blood. CDR3 region: CAGSEGLSSLGYTF. The DNA of the CDR3 is TGTGCCGGTTCGGAGGGATTGAGTTCTCTTGGCTACACCTTC.